Presented here are 28 T cell receptor delta chains from one specimen sequenced in a study of DNA immune sequencing with unique molecular identifiers. Primers for all 8 TRDV and 4 TRDJ genes amplified genomic DNA in 32-plex. A 12-nucleotide UMI was added during 3 barcoding PCR cycles before adapter PCR. TCRdb re-processed the multiplex PCR reads using CATT. The sample includes 5,000 or so delta-chain clones, approximately 12% of them seen just once. Sequencing used gamma-delta T cells enriched from blood buffy coat, or unenriched PBMCs (not recorded which). These receptors came from a human donor in good health.

V usage is TRDV2 and J usage is TRDJ1; D may be TRDD2 or TRDD3 (5 bases each). TCRdb lists no J gene, so it was determined here by aligning the DNA to germline. The V end lost 2 bases, the J end lost 0 bases, and 30 bases lay between the germline ends. Germline CDR1 and CDR2: GEAIGNYY and EKD. This CDR3 is 21 amino acids long. The CDR3 nucleotides are TGTGCCTGTGACAGTATATCCCTACAGAGGGATCCGGGCGTGTACACCGATAAACTCATCTTT. Residues: CACDSISLQRDPGVYTDKLIF.

This clone was counted at least ten times. A single base is all that separates this from a far larger clone, so a read error is likely. Within the sample, other DNA sequences also encode this same CDR3. The rearrangement uses TRDV2 and TRDJ1; 10 bases fit TRDD3. The trim removed 5 bases at V and 4 bases at J, leaving 9 bases unmatched. The CDR3 covers 15 residues. Germline V CDR1 and CDR2: GEAIGNYY, EKD. CDR3 region: CACAQLGDRDDKLIF. The DNA for the CDR3 is TGTGCCTGTGCCCAGCTGGGGGATAGGGACGATAAACTCATCTTT.

By share, this clone ranks as medium-sized. This rearrangement joins TRAV38-2/DV8 to TRDJ1; the match to TRDD3 covers 13 bases. Germline CDR1 is TSESDYY and CDR2 is QEAYKQQN. V lost 0 bases and J lost 0; bases outside the gene matches: 26. This CDR3 comprises 25 residues. Written as DNA, the CDR3 is TGTGCTTATAGGAGCGCTCATCCTCCGACCTTTTACTGGGGGATACGTCCAATTTACACCGATAAACTCATCTTT. Translating gives CAYRSAHPPTFYWGIRPIYTDKLIF.

This clone has only a few counts. TCRdb shows a much larger clone's protein in place of this DNA's translation, and the two differ at residue 9, likely through a read error; the protein shown is translated from the DNA. The chain combines TRDV2 with TRDJ1; D is tentatively TRDD2 or TRDD3 (5 bases each). V lost 3 bases to trimming and J lost 1 base, with 23 bases between them. CDR3 length: 18 amino acids. CDR1 is GEAIGNYY, CDR2 EKD, per germline. The CDR3 nucleotides read TGTGCCTGTGACGCTATTAGTACTGCGGGATTCCTCACCGATAAACTCATCTTT. Its translation is CACDAISTAGFLTDKLIF.

This clone has just a few counts. TCRdb records a much larger clone's protein for this DNA, with a difference at residue 5 that likely arises from a read error; the protein given is the translation of the DNA. The chain recombines TRDV2 with TRDJ3; D gene unclear. Germline V lookup: CDR1 GEAIGNYY, CDR2 EKD. V was trimmed by 3 bases and J by 0 bases, leaving 17 bases between them. The CDR3 has 19 residues. CDR3 coding DNA: TGTGCCTGTGACCTAATCAAGGAGGAGCCCTCCTGGGACACCCGACAGATGTTTTTC. Its protein is CACDLIKEEPSWDTRQMFF.

This clone showed up many times. J is TRDJ1 and V is TRDV2; the match to TRDD3 covers 11 bases. Germline V lookup: CDR1 GEAIGNYY, CDR2 EKD. This CDR3 contains 16 residues. J lost 0 bases, V lost 2 bases, and 4 bases had no gene match. The CDR3 here is CACDKLGDRYTDKLIF. The CDR3 DNA reads TGTGCCTGTGACAAACTGGGGGATAGATACACCGATAAACTCATCTTT.

This clone showed up just a few times. The V and J genes are TRAV29/DV5 and TRDJ1, with 10 bases matching TRDD3. The J gene is not listed in TCRdb, so it was assigned here from a DNA match to germline. There are 21 residues in the CDR3. V gave up 2 bases and J gave up 3 bases; unmatched junction bases: 25. From germline, CDR1 is NSMFDY and CDR2 ISSIKDK. The CDR3 sequence: CAARTSFTKGDTRGIPDKLIF. The CDR3 DNA is TGTGCAGCAAGGACCTCCTTTACGAAGGGGGATACGCGGGGGATCCCCGATAAACTCATCTTT. Full variable domain (remainder filled in from reference TRAV29/DV5 and TRDJ1): DQQVKQNSPSLSVQEGRISILNCDYTNSMFDYFLWYKKYPAEGPTFLISISSIKDKNEDGRFTVFLNKSAKHLSLHIVPSQPGDSAVYFCAARTSFTKGDTRGIPDKLIFGKGTRVTVEP.

In its sample, this clone was seen many times. This chain links TRDV2 with TRDJ1; 9 bases match TRDD3. The CDR3 length is 18 residues. The V gene's germline CDR1 is GEAIGNYY and CDR2 EKD. V gave up 3 bases and J gave up 0 bases; unmatched junction bases: 13. The chain's CDR3 is CACDAVLGDRIHTDKLIF. The CDR3 DNA is TGTGCCTGTGACGCCGTACTGGGGGACCGAATCCACACCGATAAACTCATCTTT.

This clone was seen only a few times. A far larger clone is off by one base, so a read error is likely. The identical CDR3 is also encoded by other nucleotide sequences in the sample. The chain is built from TRDV2 and TRDJ1, with TRDD3 matching 11 bases. The V gene's germline CDR1 is GEAIGNYY and CDR2 EKD. The CDR3 has 19 amino acids. The CDR3 nucleotides are TGTGCCTGTGACACCCTTAAAGCTGGGGGATACCCGGACACCGATAAACTCATCTTC. Translation gives CACDTLKAGGYPDTDKLIF.

This clone was observed many times. The protein held in TCRdb is that of a much larger clone and does not match this DNA's translation at residue 5, likely because of a read error; the protein shown is translated from the DNA. Other DNA sequences in the sample encode the same CDR3. The chain couples TRDV2 to TRDJ1; 12 bases agree with TRDD3. After removal of 3 bases from V and 3 bases from J, the junction contained 7 bases not matched to a gene. CDR3 length: 16 amino acids. Germline CDR1 GEAIGNYY, CDR2 EKD. CDR3 nucleotides: TGTGCCTGTGACGAGCTGGGGGATACGCAGGCCGATAAACTCATCTTT. Translated, it gives CACDELGDTQADKLIF.

Regarding this clone: The protein TCRdb lists belongs to a much larger clone and differs from this DNA's translation at residue 7, which points to a read error; the protein shown is made from the DNA. The genes are TRDV2 and TRDJ1; 7 bases fit TRDD3. Germline V CDR1 and CDR2: GEAIGNYY, EKD. This CDR3 contains 17 residues. V lost 0 bases, J lost 0 bases, and 9 bases stayed unmatched. This CDR3 reads CACDTLALGENTDKLIF. CDR3 coding DNA: TGTGCCTGTGACACCCTCGCGTTGGGGGAGAACACCGATAAACTCATCTTT.

This clone occurred a few times. The amino acid sequence in TCRdb belongs to a much larger clone and departs from this DNA's translation at residue 13, likely a sequencing read error; the sequence shown is translated from the DNA. The V and J genes are TRDV2 and TRDJ1; 10 positions agree with TRDD3. Trimming at V came to 3 bases and at J to 3 bases, leaving 15 bases not matched to a gene. This CDR3 has 18 amino acids. The germline gives CDR1 GEAIGNYY, CDR2 EKD. In nucleotides, the CDR3 is TGTGCCTGTGACGCTATTAGTACTGGGGGATTCCTCTCCGATAAACTCATCTTT. It yields the protein CACDAISTGGFLSDKLIF.

This clone was counted many times. This sample also contains other DNA sequences that code for the same CDR3. The chain combines TRDV1 with TRDJ1; the match to TRDD3 covers 9 bases. As TCRdb names no J gene, one was assigned here on the basis of a DNA match to germline. The CDR3 runs 24 residues. After removal of 0 bases from V and 0 bases from J, the junction contained 26 bases not matched to a gene. Germline assignment: CDR1 TSWWSYY and CDR2 QGS. CDR3 in amino acids: CALGELVLYRDEVWGIRDTDKLIF. DNA for the CDR3: TGTGCTCTTGGGGAACTTGTTTTATACCGTGATGAGGTCTGGGGGATCCGCGACACCGATAAACTCATCTTT.

Concerning this clone itself: This sequence is one base from a far larger clone and is likely a read error. The sample has other DNA sequences that encode this CDR3 too. The chain carries TRDV2 and TRDJ1; 11 positions match TRDD3. This CDR3 region has 17 residues. CDR1 and CDR2 from the germline V gene are GEAIGNYY and EKD. The CDR3 DNA is TGTGCCTGTGACACCGTTGGGGGATACGCTGGGACCGATAAACTCATTTTT. Translation gives CACDTVGGYAGTDKLIF.

The V gene is uncalled and the J gene is TRDJ1; TRDD3, the table's D call, lacks a check against the DNA. This CDR3 is 22 amino acids long. The CDR3 loop reads CAFRRPAFLGVVGGHDTDKLIF. The CDR3 nucleotides are TGTGCCTTTAGACGCCCGGCCTTCCTAGGTGTTGTTGGGGGACACGACACCGATAAACTCATCTTT.

There are a few counts of this clone. One base separates it from a far larger clone, so it is likely a read error. The same CDR3 is also encoded by other DNA sequences in this sample. This chain uses TRDV2 with TRDJ1, with TRDD3 identical over 11 bases. After removal of 0 bases from V and 4 bases from J, the junction contained 12 bases not matched to a gene. Germline CDR1 GEAIGNYY, CDR2 EKD. The CDR3 consists of 18 residues. This chain's CDR3 is CACDTVTTLGDNGDKLIF. The CDR3 DNA follows: TGTGCCTGTGACACCGTAACTACACTGGGGGATAATGGCGATAAACTCATCTTT.

This clone is labeled as medium-sized (0.01 to 0.1%). V is TRDV2 and J is TRDJ1, with 8 bases that match TRDD3. This CDR3 comprises 17 residues. V lost 3 bases and J lost 0; bases outside the gene matches: 11. Germline V gene data show CDR1 as GEAIGNYY and CDR2 as EKD. The CDR3 nucleotides read TGTGCCTGTGACGCGGTGGGGGATGGCCCGTACACCGATAAACTCATCTTT. It is translated as CACDAVGDGPYTDKLIF.

In this sample, this clone turned up many times. Other DNA sequences from this sample encode an identical CDR3 as well. The rearrangement links TRDV1 to TRDJ1; TRDD3 matches 12 bases. Germline matching of the DNA provided the J gene here, since TCRdb leaves it blank. The CDR3 has 24 residues. The ends lost 0 bases at V and 5 bases at J; junction bases unmatched: 28. CDR1 is TSWWSYY and CDR2 is QGS in the germline V gene. This chain's CDR3 is CALGELASWSPLGHWGIHRDKLIF. For the CDR3, the DNA is TGTGCTCTTGGGGAACTTGCTTCCTGGTCCCCTCTGGGTCACTGGGGGATACATCGGGATAAACTCATCTTT.

Comments on this clone: The junction departs from the called germline gene at one end, perhaps through a read error. V usage is TRDV1 and J usage is TRDJ1; TRDD3 aligns across 7 bases. TCRdb is silent on the J gene; assignment here came from matching the DNA to germline. The CDR3 is 26 residues long. Germline CDR1 reads TSWWSYY; CDR2 reads QGS. Written as DNA, the CDR3 is TGTGCTCTGGGGGACCCGGCCTTCTTTGGCGGGGGTACCTTGTCCTCGTACTGGGGAACCACCGATAAACTCATCTTT. The encoded protein is CALGDPAFFGGGTLSSYWGTTDKLIF.

This clone was counted many times. Distinct nucleotide sequences in the sample also encode this CDR3. The rearrangement links TRDV2 to TRDJ4; TRDD3 aligns across 11 bases. V lost 1 base, J lost 0 bases, and 6 bases stayed unmatched. The CDR3 has 16 amino acids. Germline CDR1 is GEAIGNYY and CDR2 is EKD. This CDR3 is CACDTMVGDTPRPLIF. The CDR3 nucleotides read TGTGCCTGTGACACTATGGTGGGGGATACGCCCAGACCCCTGATCTTT.

In its sample, this clone was seen once. This likely reflects a read error, since a far larger clone is one base away. The V gene is TRDV2, the J gene TRDJ1; 7 bases fit TRDD3. TCRdb carries no J gene annotation; the J gene was assigned here by matching the DNA with germline. The V gene's germline CDR1 is GEAIGNYY and CDR2 EKD. The CDR3 totals 18 residues. After removal of 3 bases from V and 1 base from J, the junction contained 16 bases not matched to a gene. CDR3 sequence reads: CACDPLMGETAGTDKLIF. The CDR3 DNA is TGTGCCTGTGACCCCCTAATGGGGGAAACCGCAGGCACCGATAAACTCATCTTT.

As concerns this clone: The protein given by TCRdb reflects a much larger clone and differs at residue 6 from this DNA's translation, likely from a read error; the protein shown is the DNA's translation. This sequence joins TRDV2 and TRDJ1; D is ambiguous. Trimming took off 3 bases at V and 1 base at J, with 11 bases between the two ends. Germline V gives CDR1 GEAIGNYY, CDR2 EKD. The CDR3 length is 14 residues. DNA of the CDR3: TGTGCCTGTGACGACTTTACAGCCACCGATAAACTCATCTTT. Residues: CACDDFTATDKLIF.

This clone was observed a handful of times. A read error likely explains why the TCRdb protein, taken from a much larger clone, differs from this DNA's translation at residue 8; the protein shown is translated from the DNA. This rearrangement joins TRDV2 to TRDJ3, with a weak D call TRDD3 (6 bases). Germline V CDR1 and CDR2: GEAIGNYY, EKD. Trimming took 0 bases from V and 0 from J, leaving 14 bases between them. This CDR3 has 19 amino acids. The CDR3 DNA sequence: TGTGCCTGTGACACCGGTAGCCGGGGGAGCTCCTGGGACACCCGACAGATGTTTTTC. It yields the protein CACDTGSRGSSWDTRQMFF.

Notes on this clone: The protein TCRdb gives is from a much larger clone and does not agree with this DNA's translation at residue 2, likely a read error; the protein shown here comes from the DNA. The rearrangement uses TRDV2 and TRDJ1, with 11 positions matching TRDD3. The CDR3 covers 19 residues. Germline-derived CDR1 and CDR2 are GEAIGNYY and EKD. CDR3 region: CSCDTVSNWGISDTDKLIF. CDR3 nucleotide sequence: TGTTCCTGTGACACCGTATCGAACTGGGGGATATCAGACACCGATAAACTCATCTTT.

In regard to this clone: This may arise from a read error, as a much more abundant clone is one base away. This chain connects TRDV2 to TRDJ1; TRDD3 is a possible D gene (6 bases). CDR3 size: 18 residues. Germline V gene data show CDR1 as GEAIGNYY and CDR2 as EKD. The ends were cut back, 3 bases at V and 3 bases at J, with 25 bases in the middle. The CDR3 DNA is TGTGCCTGTGACCGGAGGCGTCTGGGGATTAAGTACCCCGATAAACTCATCTTT. Amino acid sequence: CACDRRRLGIKYPDKLIF.

This clone was recorded a few times. TCRdb attributes to this sequence the protein of a much larger clone, which differs from the DNA translation at residue 4; a read error is likely, and the protein displayed is translated from the DNA. V is TRDV2 and J is TRDJ1; the match to TRDD3 covers 11 bases. The germline CDR1 and CDR2 sequences are GEAIGNYY and EKD. This CDR3 spans 15 amino acids. After removal of 6 bases from V and 3 bases from J, the junction contained 8 bases not matched to a gene. The CDR3 DNA reads TGTGCCTGTAACCCACTGGGGGATAAATCCGATAAACTCATCTTT. This encodes CACNPLGDKSDKLIF.

This clone rates as large (0.1 to 1%). This specimen includes other DNA sequences encoding the same CDR3. This sequence joins TRDV2 and TRDJ1; 7 nucleotides agree with TRDD3. CDR1 is GEAIGNYY, CDR2 EKD, per germline. The trim removed 0 bases at V and 3 bases at J, leaving 15 bases unmatched. The CDR3 spans 18 residues. The CDR3 nucleotides read TGTGCCTGTGACACCGTATCCGGGGGATCCCTGGTGCCCGATAAACTCATCTTT. Translating gives CACDTVSGGSLVPDKLIF.

A note on this clone: TCRdb's protein for this DNA is that of a much larger clone and differs from the translation at residue 9, likely a read error; the protein shown is the DNA translation. This sequence joins TRDV2 and TRDJ1; 7 bases are shared with TRDD3. Germline assignment: CDR1 GEAIGNYY and CDR2 EKD. V lost 3 bases and J lost 0; bases outside the gene matches: 6. The CDR3 extends over 15 amino acids. DNA of the CDR3: TGTGCCTGTGACCTACTGGGGACAAACACCGATAAACTCATCTTT. Translated, it gives CACDLLGTNTDKLIF.